These 12 T cell receptor beta chains were all obtained from the same sample, sequenced in a study of T cells in Graves' hyperthyroidism and ophthalmopathy. Amplification of TCR beta CDR3 regions used RNA as the template. The HTBI primer set drove a first-round RT-PCR of the TCR CDR3. TCRdb reprocessed the multiplex PCR reads with MiXCR, giving one entry per CDR3 protein. This sample yields about 320,000 distinct CDR3 sequences, of which 16% are seen a single time; around 35% belongs to the top ten. Sequencing was done on a sample of blood. The origin of the receptors is a young man with Graves' hyperthyroidism.

This chain joins TRBV5-8 and TRBJ2-5; 8 bases fit TRBD1. The germline V gene encodes CDR1 SGHTS and CDR2 YDEGEE. The CDR3 has 14 amino acids. V was clipped by 5 bases and J by 5 bases; unmatched bases: 8. The CDR3, as DNA: TGTGCCAGCAGTCGCAGGGGGCGGGTGGAGACCCAGTACTTC. It codes for CASSRRGRVETQYF.

This clonotype has only a few counts. This chain joins TRBV10-1 and TRBJ1-2; D call uncertain. Trimming cost V 0 bases and J 4 bases, with 12 bases left between them. Looked up from germline, CDR1 is WNHNN and CDR2 is SYGVQD (reference sequence). This CDR3 comprises 15 residues. CDR3 protein: CASSESPQNFYGYTF. The CDR3 DNA sequence: TGCGCCAGCAGTGAGTCCCCACAGAATTTCTATGGCTACACCTTC.

The CDR3 bases are TGCGCCAGCAGCTCGGGGCCGGCAGGCCCCTATGGCTACACCTTC. Its protein product is CASSSGPAGPYGYTF. J is TRBJ1-2 and V is TRBV5-1, with a weak D call TRBD1 (5 bases). Trimming pared 3 bases from V and 4 bases from J, leaving 16 bases between. Germline CDR1 SGHRS, CDR2 YFSETQ. CDR3 length: 15 amino acids. Variable domain in full (rest from reference TRBV5-1 and TRBJ1-2): KAGVTQTPRYLIKTRGQQVTLSCSPISGHRSVSWYQQTPGQGLQFLFEYFSETQRNKGNFPGRFSGRQFSNSRSEMNVSTLELGDSALYLCASSSGPAGPYGYTFGSGTRLTVV.

As concerns this clonotype: A much larger clonotype is one base distant, so this may be a read error. V is TRBV11-2 and J is TRBJ1-1; no clear D gene. This CDR3 spans 14 amino acids. The V gene's germline CDR1 is SGHAT and CDR2 FQNNGV. CDR3 region: CASSNMYPNTEALF. DNA of the CDR3: TGTGCCAGCAGCAACATGTATCCAAACACTGAAGCTCTCTTT.

The sample holds a few counts of this clonotype. The rearrangement uses TRBV13 and TRBJ1-1; possible D gene TRBD1, 5 bases. V lost 5 bases, J lost 0 bases, and 13 bases lay in between. The CDR3 is 15 amino acids. Germline V lookup: CDR1 PRHDT, CDR2 FYEKMQ (reference sequence). The CDR3 sequence is CASSRGGRMNTEAFF. The CDR3 region has the DNA TGTGCCAGCAGCCGCGGGGGACGAATGAACACTGAAGCTTTCTTT.

The gene calls are TRBV2 and TRBJ1-2, with D possibly matching TRBD1 (5 bases). The CDR3 runs 14 residues. The V and J ends lost 8 bases and 3 bases respectively, with 16 bases between them. Germline lookup yields CDR1 SNHLY and CDR2 FYNNEI. CDR3 sequence (DNA): TGTGCCAGCGTTGGCCAGGGTCACGACTATGGCTACACCTTC. Its translation: CASVGQGHDYGYTF.

This clonotype was seen repeatedly, ten times or more. The V call is TRBV20-1, the J call TRBJ2-1, with D possibly called TRBD1 or TRBD2 (5 bases each). The V end lost 8 bases, the J end lost 3 bases, and 14 bases lay between the germline ends. The CDR3 spans 13 residues. Germline CDR1 reads DFQATT; CDR2 reads SNEGSKA (reference sequence). This chain's CDR3 is CSLPGRGYNEQFF. CDR3 sequence (DNA): TGCAGTCTACCGGGACGGGGCTACAATGAGCAGTTCTTC.

The chain links TRBV28 to TRBJ1-4; possibly TRBD1 for D (6 bases). V was clipped by 11 bases and J by 3 bases, with 16 bases between them. CDR3 size: 14 residues. Looked up from germline, CDR1 is MDHEN and CDR2 is SYDVKM. In DNA form, the CDR3 reads TGTGCCGGGGGAGGGGGTAGCGCTAATGAAAAACTGTTTTTT. Protein sequence: CAGGGGSANEKLFF.

In this sample, this clonotype turned up many times. V gene TRBV24-1 combines with J gene TRBJ2-2; maybe TRBD1 (5 bases). V dropped 4 bases and J dropped 3 bases, with 11 bases sitting between them. In germline, CDR1 is KGHDR, CDR2 SFDVKD. The CDR3 is made up of 15 amino acids. CDR3 in DNA: TGTGCCACCAGTGAACAGGAAATCGACACCGGGGAGCTGTTTTTT. Translating it yields CATSEQEIDTGELFF.

Worth noting for this clonotype: A much larger clone differs from this one at a single base, so this may be a read error. The chain couples TRBV24-1 to TRBJ1-1, with a possible D match to TRBD1 (5 bases). Per the germline V gene, CDR1 is KGHDR and CDR2 is SFDVKD. CDR3 length equals 14 residues. V lost 7 bases, J lost 4 bases, and 15 bases lay in between. CDR3 DNA: TGTGCCACCAGGAGTGGGGGTAAAAGCACTGAAGCTTTCTTT. This gives the protein CATRSGGKSTEAFF.

This clonotype was seen at least ten times. The J gene is TRBJ1-1, the V gene TRBV12-3 or TRBV12-4; TRBD1 aligns across 7 bases. V was pared by 7 bases and J by 5 bases, with 10 bases of the junction left unmatched. The CDR3 sequence is 14 residues long. The CDR3 here is CASTIQGRGTEAFF. The CDR3 nucleotides read TGTGCCAGCACCATACAGGGGCGGGGGACTGAAGCTTTCTTT.

This clonotype was found many times. This chain links TRBV6-1 with TRBJ1-2; 10 bases line up with TRBD1. With 5 bases clipped from V and 3 bases from J, the junction kept 6 bases outside the gene matches. The CDR3 has 15 amino acids. Per germline, CDR1 MNHNS and CDR2 SASEGT. The CDR3: CASSTRTGGYYGYTF. Here the CDR3 DNA reads TGTGCCAGCAGTACGAGGACAGGGGGTTACTATGGCTACACCTTC.